Sequencing of this TCR beta chain was carried out in a study of T cells in women clearing cervical HPV infection. Looking at the study overall: Blood came at first lesion visit for cases, post-clearance for controls. Whole-study results and caveats: Cases and controls were distinguished at AUC 0.83 by richness and V genes. Repertoire richness, not evenness, was significantly elevated in CIN3+ cases versus controls.

Concerning this clone itself: Antigen: not known. Sequencing ends 3 residues short of the CDR3 end; the germline J gene provides the rest.

The repertoire was sequenced with immunoSEQ multiplex PCR; TCRdb's copy has only in-frame clones and lacks some. This sample's clone table lists tens of thousands of clones. Per germline, CDR1 SGHTA and CDR2 FQGTGA. Trimming removed 5 bases from V and 4 bases from J, with 8 bases in between. This CDR3 is built from 13 residues. This sequence was found in a woman between 18 and 70 years old with a cervical HPV16 infection that either progressed to CIN3+ or cleared (not recorded which). The specimen sequenced was blood buffy coat. This sequence joins TRBV7-3 and TRBJ2-2; D gene unclear. The CDR3 here is CASSPASTGELFF. CDR3 DNA (partial): TGTGCCAGCAGCCCAGCGAGCACCGGGGAG.